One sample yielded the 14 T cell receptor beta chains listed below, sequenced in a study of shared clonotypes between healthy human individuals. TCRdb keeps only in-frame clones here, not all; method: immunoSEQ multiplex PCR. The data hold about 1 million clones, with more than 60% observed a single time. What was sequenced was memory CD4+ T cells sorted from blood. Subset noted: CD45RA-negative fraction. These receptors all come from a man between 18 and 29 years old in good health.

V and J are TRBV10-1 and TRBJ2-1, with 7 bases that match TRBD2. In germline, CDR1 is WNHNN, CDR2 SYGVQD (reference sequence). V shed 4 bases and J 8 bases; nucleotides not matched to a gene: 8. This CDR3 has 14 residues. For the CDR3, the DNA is TGCGCCAGCAGTGTCCAGCGGGGAGGAGATGAGCAGTTCTTC. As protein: CASSVQRGGDEQFF.

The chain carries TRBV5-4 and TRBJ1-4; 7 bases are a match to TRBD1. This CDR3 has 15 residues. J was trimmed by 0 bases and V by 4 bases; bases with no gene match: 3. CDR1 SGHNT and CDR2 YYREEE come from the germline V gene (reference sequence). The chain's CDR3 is CASSPTGATNEKLFF. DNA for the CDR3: TGTGCCAGCAGCCCTACAGGGGCAACTAATGAAAAACTGTTTTTT.

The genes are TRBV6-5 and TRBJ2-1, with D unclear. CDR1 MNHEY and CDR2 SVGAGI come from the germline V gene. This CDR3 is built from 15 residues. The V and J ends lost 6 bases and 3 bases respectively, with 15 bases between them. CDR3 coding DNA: TGTGCCAGCAGGGAAAGCCTAGGTCTCTACAATGAGCAGTTCTTC. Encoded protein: CASRESLGLYNEQFF.

The CDR3 DNA sequence: TGTGCCAGCAGTGAACAAGGACGGGCCTTGTACCAAGAGACCCAGTACTTC. Protein sequence: CASSEQGRALYQETQYF. This chain joins TRBV25-1 and TRBJ2-5, with unresolved D. The CDR3 has 17 amino acids. With 2 bases removed from V and 0 bases from J, the gap between germline ends came to 16 bases. Germline CDR1 is MGHDK and CDR2 is SYGVNS.

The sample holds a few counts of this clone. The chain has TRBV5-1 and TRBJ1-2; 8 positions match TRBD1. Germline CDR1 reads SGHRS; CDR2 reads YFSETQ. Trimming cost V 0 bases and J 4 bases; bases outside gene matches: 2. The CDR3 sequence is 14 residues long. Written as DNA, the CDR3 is TGCGCCAGCAGCTTGGAGACAGGGGCCTATGGCTACACCTTC. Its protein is CASSLETGAYGYTF.

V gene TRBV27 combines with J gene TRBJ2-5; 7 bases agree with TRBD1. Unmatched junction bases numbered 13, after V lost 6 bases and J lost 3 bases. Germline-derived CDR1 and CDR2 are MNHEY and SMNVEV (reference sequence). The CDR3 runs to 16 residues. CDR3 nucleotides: TGTGCCAGCAGGCCCCTCGGGACAGCCGGGGAAGAGACCCAGTACTTC. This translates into CASRPLGTAGEETQYF.

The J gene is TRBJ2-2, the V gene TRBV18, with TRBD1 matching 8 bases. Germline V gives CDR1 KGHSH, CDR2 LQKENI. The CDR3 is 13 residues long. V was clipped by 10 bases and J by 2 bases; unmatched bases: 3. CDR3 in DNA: TGTGCCACCGACAGGGGAAACACCGGGGAGCTGTTTTTT. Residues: CATDRGNTGELFF.

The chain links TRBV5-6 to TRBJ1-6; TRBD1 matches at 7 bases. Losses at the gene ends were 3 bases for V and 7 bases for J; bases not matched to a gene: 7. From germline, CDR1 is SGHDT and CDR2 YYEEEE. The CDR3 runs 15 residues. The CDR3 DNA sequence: TGTGCCAGCAGCTCCGGGACAGTTTTAAATTCACCCCTCCACTTT. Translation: CASSSGTVLNSPLHF.

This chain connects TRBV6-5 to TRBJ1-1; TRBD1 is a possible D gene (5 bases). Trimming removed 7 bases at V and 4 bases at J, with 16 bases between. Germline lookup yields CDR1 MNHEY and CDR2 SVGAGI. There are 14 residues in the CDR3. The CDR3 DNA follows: TGTGCCAGCAAAGAGGGGCCGGGGTCCACTGAAGCTTTCTTT. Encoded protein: CASKEGPGSTEAFF.

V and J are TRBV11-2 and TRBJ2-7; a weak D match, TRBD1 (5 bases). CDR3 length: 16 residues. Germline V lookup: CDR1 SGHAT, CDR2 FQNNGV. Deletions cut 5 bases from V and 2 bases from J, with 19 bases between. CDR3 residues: CASSARQKGKAYEQYF. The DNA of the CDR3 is TGTGCCAGCAGCGCCCGACAGAAAGGGAAAGCCTACGAGCAGTACTTC.

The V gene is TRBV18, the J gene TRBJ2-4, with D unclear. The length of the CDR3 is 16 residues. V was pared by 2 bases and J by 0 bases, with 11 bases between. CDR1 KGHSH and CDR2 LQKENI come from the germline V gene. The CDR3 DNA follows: TGTGCCAGCTCACCATTAGCTTCCCTAGCCAAAAACATTCAGTACTTC. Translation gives CASSPLASLAKNIQYF.

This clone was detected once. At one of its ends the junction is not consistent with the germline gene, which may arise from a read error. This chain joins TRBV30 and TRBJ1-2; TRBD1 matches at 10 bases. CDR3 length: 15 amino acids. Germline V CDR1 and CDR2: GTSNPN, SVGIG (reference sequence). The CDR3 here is CTWSAETGGFYGYTF. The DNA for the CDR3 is TGTACCTGGAGTGCCGAGACAGGGGGCTTCTATGGCTACACCTTC.

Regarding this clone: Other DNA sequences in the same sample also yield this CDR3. The CDR3 protein is CASSQEQGNQPQHF. The DNA of the CDR3 is TGCGCCAGCAGCCAAGAACAGGGGAATCAGCCCCAGCATTTT. This chain links TRBV4-1 with TRBJ1-5; TRBD1 matches 7 bases. CDR1 is MGHRA, CDR2 YSYEKL, per germline. Unmatched junction bases numbered 0, after V lost 0 bases and J lost 4 bases. There are 14 residues in the CDR3.

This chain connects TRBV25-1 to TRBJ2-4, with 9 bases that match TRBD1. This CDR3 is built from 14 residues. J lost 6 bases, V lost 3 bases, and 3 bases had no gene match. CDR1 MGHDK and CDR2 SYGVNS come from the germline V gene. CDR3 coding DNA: TGTGCCAGCAGTGAGCCGGGACAGGGAAACATTCAGTACTTC. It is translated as CASSEPGQGNIQYF.